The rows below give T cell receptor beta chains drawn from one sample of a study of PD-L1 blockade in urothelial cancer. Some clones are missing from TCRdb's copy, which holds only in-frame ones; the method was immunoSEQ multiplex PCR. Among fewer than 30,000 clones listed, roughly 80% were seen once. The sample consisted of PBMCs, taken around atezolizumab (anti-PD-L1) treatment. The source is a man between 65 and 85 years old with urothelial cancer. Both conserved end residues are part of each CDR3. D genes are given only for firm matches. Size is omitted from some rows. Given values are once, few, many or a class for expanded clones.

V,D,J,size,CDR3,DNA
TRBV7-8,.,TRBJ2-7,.,CASSLTAGAYEQYF,TGTGCCAGCAGCTTAACCGCCGGGGCCTACGAGCAGTACTTC
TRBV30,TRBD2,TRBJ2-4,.,CAWSTPGRSNIQYF,TGTGCCTGGAGTACCCCCGGGAGGTCCAACATTCAGTACTTC
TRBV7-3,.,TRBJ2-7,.,CASSLTATAYEQYF,TGTGCCAGCAGCTTAACCGCGACAGCCTACGAGCAGTACTTC
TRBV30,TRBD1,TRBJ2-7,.,CAWSPGQGSGYEQYF,TGTGCCTGGAGTCCCGGACAGGGATCAGGGTACGAGCAGTACTTC
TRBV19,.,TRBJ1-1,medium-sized,CASSTSGQSFTEAFF,TGTGCCAGTAGTACGTCCGGACAGAGTTTCACTGAAGCTTTCTTT
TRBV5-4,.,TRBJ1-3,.,CASSLDPAANTIYF,TGTGCCAGCAGCTTGGATCCGGCGGCGAACACCATATATTTT
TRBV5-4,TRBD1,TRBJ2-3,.,CASSRRDRSDTDTQYF,TGTGCCAGCAGCCGAAGGGACAGGTCCGACACAGATACGCAGTATTTT
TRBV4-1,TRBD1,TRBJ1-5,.,CASSQDPADRSFNQPQHF,TGCGCCAGCAGCCAAGACCCGGCGGACAGGAGCTTCAATCAGCCCCAGCATTTT
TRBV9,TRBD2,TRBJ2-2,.,CASSVALSGSRTGELFF,TGTGCCAGCAGCGTAGCCCTAAGCGGGAGTCGGACCGGGGAGCTGTTTTTT
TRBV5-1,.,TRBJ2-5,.,CASSLVSGEETQYF,TGCGCCAGCAGCTTGGTTTCAGGGGAAGAGACCCAGTACTTC
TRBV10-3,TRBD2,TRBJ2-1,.,CAISETSGRLLRSSYNEQFF,TGTGCCATCAGTGAGACTAGCGGGAGGCTACTTAGGAGCTCCTACAATGAGCAGTTCTTC
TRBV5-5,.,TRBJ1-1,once,CASSKGAARAFF,TGTGCCAGCAGCAAAGGGGCCGCGCGGGCTTTCTTT
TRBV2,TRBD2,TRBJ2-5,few,CASSEGLAGVGRETQYF,TGTGCCAGCAGTGAAGGGCTAGCGGGAGTAGGGAGAGAGACCCAGTACTTC
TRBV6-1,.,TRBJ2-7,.,CASSVQGYEQYF,TGTGCCAGCAGTGTTCAGGGGTACGAGCAGTACTTC
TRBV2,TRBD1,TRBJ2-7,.,CASSSDRGYEQYF,TGTGCCAGCAGCTCGGACAGGGGTTACGAGCAGTACTTC
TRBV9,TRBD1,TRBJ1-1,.,CASSVGGTGDTEAFF,TGTGCCAGCAGCGTGGGGGGGACAGGGGACACTGAAGCTTTCTTT
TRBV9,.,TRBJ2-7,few,CASSVGSTRGSYEQYF,TGTGCCAGCAGCGTAGGTAGTACTCGGGGCTCCTACGAGCAGTACTTC
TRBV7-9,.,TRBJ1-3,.,CASSTQSGTAGNTIYF,TGTGCCAGCAGCACCCAATCCGGGACTGCTGGAAACACCATATATTTT
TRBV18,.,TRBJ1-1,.,CASSPSGGTEAFF,TGTGCCAGCTCACCCTCCGGGGGGACTGAAGCTTTCTTT
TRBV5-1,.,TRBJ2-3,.,CASSLELPSTDTQYF,TGCGCCAGCAGCTTGGAGCTTCCTTCCACAGATACGCAGTATTTT
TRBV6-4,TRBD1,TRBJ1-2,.,CASRTEDRGVYGYTF,TGTGCCAGCAGAACAGAGGACAGGGGAGTGTATGGCTACACCTTC
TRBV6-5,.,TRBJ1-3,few,CASTFRQPDRDTIYF,TGTGCCAGCACCTTCCGGCAGCCCGATCGGGACACCATATATTTT